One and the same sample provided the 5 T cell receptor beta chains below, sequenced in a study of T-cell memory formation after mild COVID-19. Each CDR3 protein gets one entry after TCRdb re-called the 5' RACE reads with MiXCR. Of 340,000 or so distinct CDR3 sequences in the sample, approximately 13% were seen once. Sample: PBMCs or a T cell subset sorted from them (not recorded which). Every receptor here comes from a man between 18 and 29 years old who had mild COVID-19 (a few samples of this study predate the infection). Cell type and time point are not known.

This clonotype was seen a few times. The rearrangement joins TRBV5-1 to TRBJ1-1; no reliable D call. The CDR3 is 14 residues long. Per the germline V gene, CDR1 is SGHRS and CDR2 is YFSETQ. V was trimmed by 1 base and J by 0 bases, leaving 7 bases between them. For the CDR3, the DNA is TGCGCCAGCAGCTTGTACAGACTGAACACTGAAGCTTTCTTT. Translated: CASSLYRLNTEAFF.

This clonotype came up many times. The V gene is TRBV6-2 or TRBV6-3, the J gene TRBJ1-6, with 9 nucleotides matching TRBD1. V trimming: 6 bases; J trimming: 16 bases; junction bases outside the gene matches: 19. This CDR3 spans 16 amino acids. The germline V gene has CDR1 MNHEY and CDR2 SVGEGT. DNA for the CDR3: TGTGCCAGCAGAACCACGCGGGGGACAGGGTCTCCGGCACTCCACTTT. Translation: CASRTTRGTGSPALHF.

The CDR3 loop reads CASSFGTGEGYTF. The CDR3 DNA sequence: TGTGCCAGCAGTTTCGGGACAGGGGAGGGCTACACCTTC. The chain joins TRBV12-3 or TRBV12-4 to TRBJ1-2, with 10 bases fitting TRBD1. V shed 3 bases and J 8 bases; nucleotides not matched to a gene: 3. CDR3 length equals 13 residues.

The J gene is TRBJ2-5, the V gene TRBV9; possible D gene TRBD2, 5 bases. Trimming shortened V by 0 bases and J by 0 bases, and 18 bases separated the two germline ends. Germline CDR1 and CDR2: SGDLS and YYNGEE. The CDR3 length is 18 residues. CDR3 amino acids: CASSVVPGSGKYQETQYF. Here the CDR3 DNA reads TGTGCCAGCAGCGTAGTCCCCGGGTCGGGGAAGTACCAAGAGACCCAGTACTTC.

The CDR3 region has the DNA TGTGCCAGCAGCTTAGTGGGAACCGGGGCCAACGTCCTGACTTTC. Amino acid sequence: CASSLVGTGANVLTF. The V call is TRBV7-8, the J call TRBJ2-6; D not resolved. CDR3 length equals 15 residues. Between the trimmed V and J ends, which lost 1 base and 4 bases, there was a span of 8 bases. Germline V gives CDR1 SGHVS, CDR2 FQNEAQ.